These T cell receptor beta chains were read from a single sample in a study of chemoradiotherapy in HPV16-positive cancers. Produced via immunoSEQ multiplex PCR; TCRdb's table is partial and in-frame only. This table holds about 35,000 clones, about 90% found once. The specimen comprised blood, sampled from a patient who underwent chemoradiotherapy. These receptors originate from a human donor with HPV-associated anogenital cancer. CDR3s include the opening cysteine and the closing phenylalanine or tryptophan. D genes are given only for firm matches. Size is omitted from some rows. Given values are once, few, many or a class for expanded clones.

V gene	D gene	clone size	J gene	CDR3 DNA	CDR3 protein
TRBV5-6	-	-	TRBJ2-1	TGTGCCAGCAGCCGCCAGGGGGGCCGGTATGAGCAGTTCTTC	CASSRQGGRYEQFF
TRBV5-1	TRBD1	-	TRBJ1-1	TGCGCCAGCAGCGGGGGACAGCCAGACACTGAAGCTTTCTTT	CASSGGQPDTEAFF
TRBV11-2	-	-	TRBJ2-4	TGTGCCAGCAGCTTATTTCGAACACAGGGAGGGGGCAAAAACATTCAGTACTTC	CASSLFRTQGGGKNIQYF
TRBV20-1	-	-	TRBJ2-5	TGCAGTGCTTCTGCGGAGACCCAGTACTTC	CSASAETQYF
TRBV29-1	-	once	TRBJ1-4	TGCAGCGTGTCGACATCAACTAATGAAAAACTGTTTTTT	CSVSTSTNEKLFF
TRBV4-1	-	-	TRBJ2-4	TGCGCCAGCAGCCAGCGTTCTCTTCGGACACCGACTTTACCTTTAGCCAAAAACATTCAGTACTTC	CASSQRSLRTPTLPLAKNIQYF
TRBV5-1	TRBD1	-	TRBJ2-7	TGCGCCAGCAGCTTGGCTCCGGGACAGGGGTTCCACGAGCAGTACTTC	CASSLAPGQGFHEQYF
TRBV11-1	-	-	TRBJ1-1	TGTGCCAGCGCCCGATGGGGCACTGAAGCTTTCTTT	CASARWGTEAFF
TRBV6-1	-	-	TRBJ1-2	TGTGCCAGCAGTCTAAGGACCGATAACTATGGCTACACCTTC	CASSLRTDNYGYTF
TRBV19	-	-	TRBJ2-6	TGTGCCAGTAGTTCAGGGATGAGACGGGCCAACGTCCTGACTTTC	CASSSGMRRANVLTF
TRBV6-6	-	-	TRBJ2-7	TGTGCCAGCAGTTTCCAGCCAGAAGACTACGAGCAGTACTTC	CASSFQPEDYEQYF
TRBV7-3	TRBD1	-	TRBJ2-2	TGTGCCAGCAGCTTAGAGGGACAGACCAACACCGGGGAGCTGTTTTTT	CASSLEGQTNTGELFF
TRBV6-1	-	-	TRBJ2-7	TGTGCCAGCATTGCGGACAGAAGCTCCTACGAGCAGTACTTC	CASIADRSSYEQYF
TRBV4-3	-	-	TRBJ1-2	TGCGCCAGCAGCCAAGTGGGTGTGATTCAGGGCTACACCTTC	CASSQVGVIQGYTF
TRBV9	-	-	TRBJ1-1	TGTGCCAGCAGCGCACAGGTGAACACTGAAGCTTTCTTT	CASSAQVNTEAFF
TRBV9	TRBD1	-	TRBJ2-7	TGTGCCAGCAGAGGTAGGTTATGCCCACAGGGGTACTACGAGCAGTACTTC	CASRGRLCPQGYYEQYF
TRBV18	TRBD1	-	TRBJ1-5	TGTGCCAGCTCAGGAACGGGACAGGGTGGTCAGCCCCAGCATTTT	CASSGTGQGGQPQHF
TRBV6-1	TRBD1	-	TRBJ2-7	TGTGCCAGCAGGAGCAAGGACAGGGGACAGTACTTC	CASRSKDRGQYF
TRBV30	-	-	TRBJ2-4	TGTGCCTGGAGTGTACGGGTGGACAAAAACATTCAGTACTTC	CAWSVRVDKNIQYF
TRBV19	-	-	TRBJ1-1	TGTGCCAGTAGTATTCGTGGGGCGAACACTGAAGCTTTCTTT	CASSIRGANTEAFF
TRBV19	-	once	TRBJ1-1	TGTGCCAGTAGTATAGGGAGGCAGATTAACACTGAAGCTTTCTTT	CASSIGRQINTEAFF
TRBV5-4	-	-	TRBJ1-1	TGTGCCAGCAGCTTGGGAGGGGGGGTAGGCACTGAAGCTTTCTTT	CASSLGGGVGTEAFF
TRBV7-9	TRBD2	-	TRBJ2-5	TGTGCCAGCAGCTTGAAGCGGGGGGCGGTGGAGACCCAGTACTTC	CASSLKRGAVETQYF
TRBV19	TRBD2	-	TRBJ2-2	TGTGCCAGTAGTATCGGACTAGCGGGGGTCGGGGAGCTGTTTTTT	CASSIGLAGVGELFF
TRBV13	TRBD1	-	TRBJ2-5	TGTGCCAGCAGCCTGGACAGGGGGCGCGGGGAGACCCAGTACTTC	CASSLDRGRGETQYF
TRBV4-1	-	-	TRBJ2-4	TGCGCCAGCAGCCTAGAGACTGGGACCAAAAACATTCAGTACTTC	CASSLETGTKNIQYF
TRBV2	-	-	TRBJ1-4	TGTGCCAGCAGTGAAGCGGCGGCATTGAATGAAAAACTGTTTTTT	CASSEAAALNEKLFF
TRBV10-3	-	-	TRBJ2-2	TGTGCCATCAGTGAAGAGGGAACCGGGGAGCTGTTTTTT	CAISEEGTGELFF
TRBV6-1	-	-	TRBJ2-7	TGTGCCAGCAGTTCGGTCGAGAAAACGGAGCAGTACTTC	CASSSVEKTEQYF
TRBV15	-	-	TRBJ2-1	TGTGCCACCAGCAGAGAATTGACTAGTTACAATGAGCAGTTCTTC	CATSRELTSYNEQFF
TRBV30	TRBD2	-	TRBJ2-5	TGTGCCTGGAGTGCGGGACTAGCGCCTCAAGAGACCCAGTACTTC	CAWSAGLAPQETQYF
TRBV27	-	-	TRBJ2-1	TGTGCCAGCAGTCTCATACAGCGGTTCCATGAGCAGTTCTTC	CASSLIQRFHEQFF
TRBV30	-	-	TRBJ1-1	TGTGCCTGGGGCCGGCAGGGAGCTTTCTTT	CAWGRQGAFF
TRBV19	-	-	TRBJ1-4	TGTGCCACAACAAATCAGGGAGGAGAGGAAAAACTGTTTTTT	CATTNQGGEEKLFF
TRBV10-3	-	once	TRBJ2-7	TGTGCCATCAGTGAGTCGACAGCATACGAGCAGTACTTC	CAISESTAYEQYF
TRBV27	-	once	TRBJ2-6	TGTGCCAGCAGTTTGGAGGCCCCCAGGGCTGGGGCCAACGTCCTGACTTTC	CASSLEAPRAGANVLTF
TRBV6-5	-	-	TRBJ2-1	TGTGCCAGCAGTTACCACGGAGGCTCCTACAATGAGCAGTTCTTC	CASSYHGGSYNEQFF
TRBV5-1	TRBD1	once	TRBJ1-1	TGCGCCAGCAGCTTGGCCAGGGGGACGAACACTGAAGCTTTCTTT	CASSLARGTNTEAFF
TRBV4-2	-	-	TRBJ1-2	TGTGCCAGCAGCCAAGACCTGGAGGTCCCAGGGATTAACTATGGCTACACCTTC	CASSQDLEVPGINYGYTF
TRBV18	TRBD2	-	TRBJ2-3	TGTGCCAGCGAGGTGGGGGGGTCGCCCTCGCCGCAGTATTTT	CASEVGGSPSPQYF
TRBV2	TRBD1	-	TRBJ1-1	TGTGCCAGCAGAAACCGACTGGGACAGCGGTTAGCTACTAATGAAGCTTTCTTT	CASRNRLGQRLATNEAFF
TRBV5-1	TRBD1	-	TRBJ2-7	TGCGCCAGCAGCGACCCTGGACAGGGGGCTAGAGAGTACTTC	CASSDPGQGAREYF
TRBV9	-	-	TRBJ1-6	TGTGCCAGCAGCGATGGTAATGTGGAGGAAAATTCACCCCTCCACTTT	CASSDGNVEENSPLHF
TRBV7-8	-	-	TRBJ2-4	TGTGCCAGCAGCCAGGGAGGGGGGTTGATAAACATTCAGTACTTC	CASSQGGGLINIQYF
TRBV7-2	-	-	TRBJ1-2	TGTGCCAGCAGCTGGACGGGGGGGACCGACAGGAGGAGGAATGGCTACACCTTC	CASSWTGGTDRRRNGYTF
TRBV5-1	-	-	TRBJ2-3	TGCGCCAGCAGCTTTGGGGGGCCGGGGACAGATACGCAGTATTTT	CASSFGGPGTDTQYF
TRBV9	-	-	TRBJ2-3	TGTGCCAGCAGCGTAGCGGGTAGCACAGATACGCAGTATTTT	CASSVAGSTDTQYF
TRBV7-2	TRBD2	-	TRBJ2-1	TGTGCCAGCAGCTTAGGACTAGCGGGGCGTGAAGAGCAGTTCTTC	CASSLGLAGREEQFF
TRBV5-4	-	few	TRBJ2-6	TGTGCCAGCAGCTTGTCGGACAGCCTCTCTGGGGCCAACGTCCTGACTTTC	CASSLSDSLSGANVLTF
TRBV7-2	TRBD2	-	TRBJ2-3	TGTGCCAGCAGCTTTCTAGCGGGGGGCACAGATACGCAGTATTTT	CASSFLAGGTDTQYF
TRBV9	-	-	TRBJ1-6	TGTGCCAGCAGCGTAGTACCGGGGGCTAATAATTCACCCCTCCACTTT	CASSVVPGANNSPLHF
TRBV29-1	-	-	TRBJ2-7	TGCAGCGTTGAAGAGGGATTCGGGGTCGAGCAGTACTTC	CSVEEGFGVEQYF
TRBV11-1	TRBD2	-	TRBJ2-2	TGTGCCAGCAGCTTGGACCGCGGGGGGGCTGTTTTCGCCGGGGAGCTGTTTTTT	CASSLDRGGAVFAGELFF
TRBV12-5	-	-	TRBJ2-7	TGTGCTAGTGGCCTACAGGGCCTGGACGAGCAGTACTTC	CASGLQGLDEQYF
TRBV4-1	-	-	TRBJ2-4	TGCGCCAGCAGCCAAGAAGACAGGTTTAGCAAAAACATTCAGTACTTC	CASSQEDRFSKNIQYF
TRBV6-5	TRBD1	-	TRBJ1-2	TGTGCCAGCAGTACCCCGGGGACAGGGGTTGGCTACACCTTC	CASSTPGTGVGYTF